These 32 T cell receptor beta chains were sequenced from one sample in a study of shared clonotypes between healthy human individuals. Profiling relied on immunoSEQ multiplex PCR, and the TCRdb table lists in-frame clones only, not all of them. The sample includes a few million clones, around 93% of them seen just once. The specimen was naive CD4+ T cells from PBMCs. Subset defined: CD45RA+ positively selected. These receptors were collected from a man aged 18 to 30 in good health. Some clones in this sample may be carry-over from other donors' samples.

The CDR3 coding sequence is TGTGCCAGCAGTCGCACGGACAGTAACTATGGCTACACCTTC. This codes for CASSRTDSNYGYTF. This chain connects TRBV6-5 to TRBJ1-2; perhaps TRBD1 as D (6 bases). V lost 5 bases and J lost 1, with 11 bases in between. Germline lookup yields CDR1 MNHEY and CDR2 SVGAGI. The CDR3 consists of 14 residues.

The CDR3 loop is CASSQWVEGTEAFF. CDR3 coding DNA: TGTGCCAGCAGCCAATGGGTCGAGGGCACTGAAGCTTTCTTT. The chain combines TRBV4-2 with TRBJ1-1; D is unclear. V was cut by 2 bases and J by 4 bases, with 11 bases left in between. CDR3 length: 14 residues. The germline gives CDR1 LGHNA, CDR2 YNFKEQ.

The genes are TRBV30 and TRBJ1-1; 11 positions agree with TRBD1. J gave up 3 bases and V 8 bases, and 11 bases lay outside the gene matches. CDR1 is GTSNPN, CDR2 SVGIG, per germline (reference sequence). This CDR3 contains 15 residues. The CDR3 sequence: CAGQTGTGGYTEAFF. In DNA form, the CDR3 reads TGTGCCGGCCAGACCGGGACAGGGGGATACACTGAAGCTTTCTTT.

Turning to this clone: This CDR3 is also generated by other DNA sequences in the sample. The CDR3 coding sequence is TGTGCCAGCAGCTTAAGTCTGAACACTGAAGCTTTCTTT. This encodes CASSLSLNTEAFF. The gene calls are TRBV7-8 and TRBJ1-1; no firm D call. CDR1 is SGHVS and CDR2 is FQNEAQ in the germline V gene. The CDR3 runs 13 residues. The germline V and J ends were trimmed by 2 bases and 0 bases, with 4 bases remaining between them.

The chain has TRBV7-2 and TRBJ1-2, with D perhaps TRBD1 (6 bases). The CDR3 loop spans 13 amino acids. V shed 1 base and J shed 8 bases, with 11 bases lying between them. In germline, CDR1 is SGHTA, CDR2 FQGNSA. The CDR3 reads CASSLGGALGYTF. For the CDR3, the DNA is TGTGCCAGCAGCTTAGGGGGGGCCTTGGGCTACACCTTC. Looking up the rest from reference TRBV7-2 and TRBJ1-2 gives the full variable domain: GAGVSQSPSNKVTEKGKDVELRCDPISGHTALYWYRQSLGQGLEFLIYFQGNSAPDKSGLPSDRFSAERTGGSVSTLTIQRTQQEDSAVYLCASSLGGALGYTFGSGTRLTVV.

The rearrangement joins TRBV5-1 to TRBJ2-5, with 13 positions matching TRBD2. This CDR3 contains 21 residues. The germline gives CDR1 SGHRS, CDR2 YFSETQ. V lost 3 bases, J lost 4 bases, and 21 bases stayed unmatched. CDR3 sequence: CASSSFPLAGGLYGSGETQYF. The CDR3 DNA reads TGCGCCAGCAGCTCCTTCCCACTAGCGGGAGGGCTCTACGGGTCAGGAGAGACCCAGTACTTC.

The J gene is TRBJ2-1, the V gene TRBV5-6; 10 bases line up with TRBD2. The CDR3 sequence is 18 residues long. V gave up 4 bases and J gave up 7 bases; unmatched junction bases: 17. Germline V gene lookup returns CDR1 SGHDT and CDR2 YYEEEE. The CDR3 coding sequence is TGTGCCAGCAGCCCGGGGAGGCTAGCGGGAGTTAAGAGAAATGAGCAGTTCTTC. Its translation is CASSPGRLAGVKRNEQFF.

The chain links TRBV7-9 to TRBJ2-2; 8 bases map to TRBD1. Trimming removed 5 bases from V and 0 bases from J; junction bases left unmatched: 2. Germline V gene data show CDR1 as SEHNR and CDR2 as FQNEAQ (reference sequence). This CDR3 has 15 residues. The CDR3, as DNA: TGTGCCAGCAGCCGACAGGGGTCGAACACCGGGGAGCTGTTTTTT. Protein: CASSRQGSNTGELFF. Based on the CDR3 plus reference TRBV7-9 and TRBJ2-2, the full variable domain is DTGVSQNPRHKITKRGQNVTFRCDPISEHNRLYWYRQTLGQGPEFLTYFQNEAQLEKSRLLSDRFSAERPKGSFSTLEIQRTEQGDSAMYLCASSRQGSNTGELFFGEGSRLTVL.

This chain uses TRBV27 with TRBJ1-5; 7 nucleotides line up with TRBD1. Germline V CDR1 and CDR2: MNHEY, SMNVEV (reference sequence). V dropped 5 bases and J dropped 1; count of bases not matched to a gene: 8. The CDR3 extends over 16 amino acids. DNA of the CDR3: TGTGCCAGCAGTGCCGACAGGGCGTCGAGCAATCAGCCCCAGCATTTT. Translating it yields CASSADRASSNQPQHF.

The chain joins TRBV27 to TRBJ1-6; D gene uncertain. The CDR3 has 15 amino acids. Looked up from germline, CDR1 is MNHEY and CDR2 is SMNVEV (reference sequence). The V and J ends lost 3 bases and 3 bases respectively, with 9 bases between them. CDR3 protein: CASSFPTVYNSPLHF. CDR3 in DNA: TGTGCCAGCAGTTTTCCAACCGTCTATAATTCACCCCTCCACTTT.

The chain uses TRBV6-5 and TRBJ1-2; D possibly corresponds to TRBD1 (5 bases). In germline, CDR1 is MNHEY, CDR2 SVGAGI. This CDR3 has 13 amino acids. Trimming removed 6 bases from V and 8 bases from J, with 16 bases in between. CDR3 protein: CASRLIRAVGYTF. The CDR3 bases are TGTGCCAGCAGATTAATCAGGGCCGTAGGCTACACCTTC.

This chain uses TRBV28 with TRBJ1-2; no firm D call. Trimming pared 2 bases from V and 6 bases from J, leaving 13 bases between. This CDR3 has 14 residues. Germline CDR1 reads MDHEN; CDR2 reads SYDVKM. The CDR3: CASSLAPPRDGYTF. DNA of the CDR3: TGTGCCAGCAGTTTAGCCCCCCCGCGCGATGGCTACACCTTC.

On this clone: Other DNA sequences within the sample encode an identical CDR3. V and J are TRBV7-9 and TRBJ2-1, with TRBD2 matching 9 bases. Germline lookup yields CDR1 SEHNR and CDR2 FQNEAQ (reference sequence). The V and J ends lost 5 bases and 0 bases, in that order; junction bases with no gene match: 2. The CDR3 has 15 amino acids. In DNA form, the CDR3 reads TGTGCCAGCAGCCGTAGCGGGAGCTCCTACAATGAGCAGTTCTTC. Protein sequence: CASSRSGSSYNEQFF.

In DNA form, the CDR3 reads TGTGCCAGCAGACTCCCTACGTACCAAGAGACCCAGTACTTC. Protein product: CASRLPTYQETQYF. The chain carries TRBV5-8 and TRBJ2-5; D gene unclear. The CDR3 consists of 14 residues. Deletions cut 5 bases from V and 0 bases from J, with 11 bases between. From germline, CDR1 is SGHTS and CDR2 YDEGEE.

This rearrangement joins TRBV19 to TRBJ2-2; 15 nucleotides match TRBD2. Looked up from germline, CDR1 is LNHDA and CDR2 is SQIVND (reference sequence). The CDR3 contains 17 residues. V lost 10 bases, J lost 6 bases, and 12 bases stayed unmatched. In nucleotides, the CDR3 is TGTGCCACCCGGACTAGCGGGAGGGCGACCCCCGCCGGGGAGCTGTTTTTT. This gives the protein CATRTSGRATPAGELFF. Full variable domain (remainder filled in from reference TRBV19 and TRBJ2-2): DGGITQSPKYLFRKEGQNVTLSCEQNLNHDAMYWYRQDPGQGLRLIYYSQIVNDFQKGDIAEGYSVSREKKESFPLTVTSAQKNPTAFYLCATRTSGRATPAGELFFGEGSRLTVL.

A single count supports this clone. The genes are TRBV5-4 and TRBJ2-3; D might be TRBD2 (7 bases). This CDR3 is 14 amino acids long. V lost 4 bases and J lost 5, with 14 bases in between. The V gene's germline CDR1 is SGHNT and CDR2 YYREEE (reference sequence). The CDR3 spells CASSPAGARDTQYF. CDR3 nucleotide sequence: TGTGCCAGCAGCCCGGCGGGGGCACGAGATACGCAGTATTTT.

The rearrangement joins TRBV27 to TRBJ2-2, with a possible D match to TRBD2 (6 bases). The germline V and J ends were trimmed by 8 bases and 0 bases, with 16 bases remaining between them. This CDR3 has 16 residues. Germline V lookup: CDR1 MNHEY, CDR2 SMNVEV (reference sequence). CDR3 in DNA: TGTGCCAGCTCCCGTGGAGGGGCTTCGAACACCGGGGAGCTGTTTTTT. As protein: CASSRGGASNTGELFF.

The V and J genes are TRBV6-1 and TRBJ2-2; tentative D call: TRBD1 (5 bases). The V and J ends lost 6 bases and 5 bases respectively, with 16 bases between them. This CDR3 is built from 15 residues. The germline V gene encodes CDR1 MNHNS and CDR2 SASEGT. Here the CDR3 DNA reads TGTGCCAGCAGAGCCCCTGGACACCCTACCGGGGAGCTGTTTTTT. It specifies CASRAPGHPTGELFF.

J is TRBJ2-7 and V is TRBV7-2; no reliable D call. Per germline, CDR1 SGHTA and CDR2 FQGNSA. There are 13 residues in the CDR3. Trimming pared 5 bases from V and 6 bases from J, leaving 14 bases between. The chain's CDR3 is CASSLLRTVEQYF. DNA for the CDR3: TGTGCCAGCAGCCTATTACGGACCGTCGAGCAGTACTTC.

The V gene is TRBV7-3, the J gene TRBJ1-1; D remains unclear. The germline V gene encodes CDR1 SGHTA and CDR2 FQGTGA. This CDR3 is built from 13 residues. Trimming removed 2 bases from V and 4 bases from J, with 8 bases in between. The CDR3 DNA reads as TGTGCCAGCAGCTTATTGGGGTTCACTGAAGCTTTCTTT. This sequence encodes CASSLLGFTEAFF.

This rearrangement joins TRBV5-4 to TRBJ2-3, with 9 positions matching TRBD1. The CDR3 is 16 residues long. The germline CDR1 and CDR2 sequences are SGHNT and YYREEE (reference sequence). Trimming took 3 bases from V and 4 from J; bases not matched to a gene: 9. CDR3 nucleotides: TGTGCCAGCAGCTCTGGGACAGGGAGTAGAGCAGATACGCAGTATTTT. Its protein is CASSSGTGSRADTQYF.

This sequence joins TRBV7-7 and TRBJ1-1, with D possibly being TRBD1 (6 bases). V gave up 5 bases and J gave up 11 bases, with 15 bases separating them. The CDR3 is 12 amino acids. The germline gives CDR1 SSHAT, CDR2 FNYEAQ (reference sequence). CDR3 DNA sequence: TGTGCCAGCAGCCCCATCCAGGGGTTGGCTTTCTTT. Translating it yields CASSPIQGLAFF.

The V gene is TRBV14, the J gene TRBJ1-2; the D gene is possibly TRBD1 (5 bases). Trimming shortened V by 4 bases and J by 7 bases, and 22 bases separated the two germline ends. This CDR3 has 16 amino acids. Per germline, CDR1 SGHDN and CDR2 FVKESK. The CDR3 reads CASSPYLGPGVGGYTF. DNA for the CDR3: TGTGCCAGCAGCCCCTATCTGGGACCCGGCGTGGGTGGCTACACCTTC. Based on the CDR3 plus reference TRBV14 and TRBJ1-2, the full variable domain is EAGVTQFPSHSVIEKGQTVTLRCDPISGHDNLYWYRRVMGKEIKFLLHFVKESKQDESGMPNNRFLAERTGGTYSTLKVQPAELEDSGVYFCASSPYLGPGVGGYTFGSGTRLTVV.

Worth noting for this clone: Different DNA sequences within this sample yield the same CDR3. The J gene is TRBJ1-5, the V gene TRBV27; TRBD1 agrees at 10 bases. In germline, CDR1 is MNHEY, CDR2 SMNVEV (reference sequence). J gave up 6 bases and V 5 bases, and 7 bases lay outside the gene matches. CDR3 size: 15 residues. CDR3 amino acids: CASSPDRGRSQPQHF. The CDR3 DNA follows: TGTGCCAGCAGTCCCGACAGGGGGCGCAGTCAGCCCCAGCATTTT.

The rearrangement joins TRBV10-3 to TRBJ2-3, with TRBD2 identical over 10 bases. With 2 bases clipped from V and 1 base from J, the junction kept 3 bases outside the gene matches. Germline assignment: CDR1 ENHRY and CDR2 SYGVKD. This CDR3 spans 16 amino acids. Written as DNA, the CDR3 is TGTGCCATCAGTGAGCGGGGGACTAGCGGCACAGATACGCAGTATTTT. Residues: CAISERGTSGTDTQYF.

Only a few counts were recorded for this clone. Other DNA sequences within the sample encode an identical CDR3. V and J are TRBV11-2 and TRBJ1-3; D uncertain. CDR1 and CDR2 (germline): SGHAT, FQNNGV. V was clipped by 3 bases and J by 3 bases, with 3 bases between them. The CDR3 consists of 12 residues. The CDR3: CASSLGGNTIYF. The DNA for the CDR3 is TGTGCCAGCAGCTTGGGTGGAAACACCATATATTTT.

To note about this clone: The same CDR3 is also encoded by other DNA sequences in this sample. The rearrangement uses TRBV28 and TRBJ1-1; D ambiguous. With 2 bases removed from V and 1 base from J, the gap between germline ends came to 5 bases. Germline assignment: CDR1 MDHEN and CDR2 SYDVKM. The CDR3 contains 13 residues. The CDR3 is CASSLAGNTEAFF. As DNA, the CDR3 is TGTGCCAGCAGTTTAGCCGGGAACACTGAAGCTTTCTTT.

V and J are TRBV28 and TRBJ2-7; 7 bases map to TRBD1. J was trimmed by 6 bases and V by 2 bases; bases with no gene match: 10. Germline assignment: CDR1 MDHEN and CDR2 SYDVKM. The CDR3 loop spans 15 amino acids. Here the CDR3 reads CASSLAAAAGGEQYF. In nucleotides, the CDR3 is TGTGCCAGCAGTTTAGCGGCGGCCGCAGGGGGCGAGCAGTACTTC.

The CDR3 is CASSLTRGASLKLFF. The DNA for the CDR3 is TGTGCCAGCAGCTTAACTCGGGGGGCGAGTCTAAAGCTGTTTTTT. The chain carries TRBV7-2 and TRBJ2-2; TRBD2 is a possible D gene (7 bases). The germline V gene has CDR1 SGHTA and CDR2 FQGNSA. The ends were cut back, 2 bases at V and 12 bases at J, with 19 bases in the middle. The CDR3 has 15 residues.

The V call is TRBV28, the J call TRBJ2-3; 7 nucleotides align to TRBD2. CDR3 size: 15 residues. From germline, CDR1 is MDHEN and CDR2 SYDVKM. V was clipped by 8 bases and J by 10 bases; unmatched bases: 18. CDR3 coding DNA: TGTGCCAGCCCCCTGGGGGGAGGGGAAGAGGGTCCGCAGTATTTT. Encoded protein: CASPLGGGEEGPQYF.

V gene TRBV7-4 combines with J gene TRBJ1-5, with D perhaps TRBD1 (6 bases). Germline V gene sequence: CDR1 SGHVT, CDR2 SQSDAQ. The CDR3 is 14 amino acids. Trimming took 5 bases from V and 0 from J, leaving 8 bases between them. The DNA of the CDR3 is TGTGCCAGCAGCGGACAGTATAGCAATCAGCCCCAGCATTTT. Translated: CASSGQYSNQPQHF. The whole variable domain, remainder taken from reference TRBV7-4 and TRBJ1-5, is GAGVSQSPRYKVAKRGRDVALRCDSISGHVTLYWYRQTLGQGSEVLTYSQSDAQRDKSGRPSGRFSAERPERSVSTLKIQRTEQGDSAVYLCASSGQYSNQPQHFGDGTRLSIL.

This CDR3 is CASSPMGGNTNEKLFF. CDR3 in DNA: TGTGCCAGCAGCCCAATGGGGGGTAACACTAATGAAAAACTGTTTTTT. The rearrangement uses TRBV7-3 and TRBJ1-4, with TRBD1 as a possible D gene (5 bases). Trimming left V 5 bases short and J 2 bases short, with 15 bases between. This CDR3 is 16 amino acids long. Germline V gene sequence: CDR1 SGHTA, CDR2 FQGTGA. The variable domain in full, with the rest retrieved from reference TRBV7-3 and TRBJ1-4, is GAGVSQTPSNKVTEKGKYVELRCDPISGHTALYWYRQSLGQGPEFLIYFQGTGAADDSGLPNDRFFAVRPEGSVSTLKIQRTERGDSAVYLCASSPMGGNTNEKLFFGSGTQLSVL.